Listed here is a single T cell receptor beta chain. These data come from a study of cytomegalovirus exposure and HLA in healthy donors. Both 60 Vbeta primers and 13 Jbeta primers went into the PCR. Libraries were prepared by immunoSEQ multiplex PCR; TCRdb keeps only in-frame clonotypes and omits some of them. The repertoire holds 100,000 to 150,000 clones, with approximately 80% as singletons. The CDR3 contains 15 residues. CDR1 and CDR2 from the germline V gene are SGHVS and FQNEAQ. V gave up 2 bases and J gave up 1 base, with 11 bases separating them. This sequence originates from a man in his fifties in good health and CMV-seronegative. The V and J genes are TRBV7-8 and TRBJ1-1; D is unresolved. The sample comprised PBMCs. The CDR3 protein is CASSLIAHPNTEAFF. Written as DNA, the CDR3 is TGTGCCAGCAGCTTAATAGCACACCCGAACACTGAAGCTTTCTTT. The complete variable domain, with remaining parts taken from reference TRBV7-8 and TRBJ1-1, reads GAGVSQSPRYKVAKRGQDVALRCDPISGHVSLFWYQQALGQGPEFLTYFQNEAQLDKSGLPSDRFFAERPEGSVSTLKIQRTQQEDSAVYLCASSLIAHPNTEAFFGQGTRLTVV.